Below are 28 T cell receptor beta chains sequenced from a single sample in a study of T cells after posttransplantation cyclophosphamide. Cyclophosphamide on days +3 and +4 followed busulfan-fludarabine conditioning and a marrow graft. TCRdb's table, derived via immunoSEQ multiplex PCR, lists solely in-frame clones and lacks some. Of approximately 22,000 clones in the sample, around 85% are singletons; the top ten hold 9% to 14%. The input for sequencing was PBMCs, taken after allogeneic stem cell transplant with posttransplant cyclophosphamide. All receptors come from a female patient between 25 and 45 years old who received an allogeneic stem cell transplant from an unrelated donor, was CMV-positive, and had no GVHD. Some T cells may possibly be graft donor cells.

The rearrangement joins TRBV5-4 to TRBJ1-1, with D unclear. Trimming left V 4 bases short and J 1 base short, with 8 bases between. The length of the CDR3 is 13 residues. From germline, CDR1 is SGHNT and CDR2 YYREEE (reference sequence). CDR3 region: CASSISKNTEAFF. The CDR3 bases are TGTGCCAGCAGCATAAGCAAGAACACTGAAGCTTTCTTT.

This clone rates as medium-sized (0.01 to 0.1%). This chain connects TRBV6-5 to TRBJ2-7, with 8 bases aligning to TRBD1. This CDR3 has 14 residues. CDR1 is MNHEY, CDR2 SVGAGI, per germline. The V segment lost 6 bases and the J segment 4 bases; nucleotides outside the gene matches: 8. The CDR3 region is CASSPGTGKYEQYF. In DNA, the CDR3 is TGTGCCAGCAGCCCTGGGACAGGCAAGTACGAGCAGTACTTC.

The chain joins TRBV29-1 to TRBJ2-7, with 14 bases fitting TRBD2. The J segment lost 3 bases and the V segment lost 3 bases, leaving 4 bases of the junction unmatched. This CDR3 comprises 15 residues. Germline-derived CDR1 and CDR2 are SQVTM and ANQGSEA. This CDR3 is CSVEGLAGEDYEQYF. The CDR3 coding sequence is TGCAGCGTTGAGGGACTAGCGGGGGAAGACTACGAGCAGTACTTC.

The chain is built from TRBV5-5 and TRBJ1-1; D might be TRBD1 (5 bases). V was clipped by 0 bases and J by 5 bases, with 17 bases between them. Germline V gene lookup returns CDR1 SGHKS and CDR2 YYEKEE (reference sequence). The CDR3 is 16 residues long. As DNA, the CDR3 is TGTGCCAGCAGCTTGGTTTACAGGTATAGGCGGACTGAAGCTTTCTTT. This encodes CASSLVYRYRRTEAFF.

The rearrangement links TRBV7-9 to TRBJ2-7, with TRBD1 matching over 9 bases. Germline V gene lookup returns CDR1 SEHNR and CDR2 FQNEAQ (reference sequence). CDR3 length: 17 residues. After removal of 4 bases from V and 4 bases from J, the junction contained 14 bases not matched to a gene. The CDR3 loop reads CASSSTPGTGFSYEQYF. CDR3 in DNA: TGTGCCAGCAGCTCCACCCCCGGGACAGGGTTTTCGTACGAGCAGTACTTC.

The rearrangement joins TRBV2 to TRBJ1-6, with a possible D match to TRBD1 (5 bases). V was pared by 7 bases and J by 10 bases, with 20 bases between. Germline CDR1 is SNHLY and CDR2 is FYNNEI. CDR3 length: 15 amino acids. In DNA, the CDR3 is TGTGCCAGCAAGCCCCACGGGGGATTCGAATCACCCCTCCACTTT. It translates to CASKPHGGFESPLHF.

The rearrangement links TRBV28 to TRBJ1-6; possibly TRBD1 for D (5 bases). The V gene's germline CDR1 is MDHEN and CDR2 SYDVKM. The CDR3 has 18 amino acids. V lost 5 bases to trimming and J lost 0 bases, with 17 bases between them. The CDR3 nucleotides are TGTGCCAGCAGTCCCCGACAGCTTTCTAGCTCCTATAATTCACCCCTCCACTTT. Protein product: CASSPRQLSSSYNSPLHF. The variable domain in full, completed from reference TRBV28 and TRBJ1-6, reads DVKVTQSSRYLVKRTGEKVFLECVQDMDHENMFWYRQDPGLGLRLIYFSYDVKMKEKGDIPEGYSVSREKKERFSLILESASTNQTSMYLCASSPRQLSSSYNSPLHFGNGTRLTVT.

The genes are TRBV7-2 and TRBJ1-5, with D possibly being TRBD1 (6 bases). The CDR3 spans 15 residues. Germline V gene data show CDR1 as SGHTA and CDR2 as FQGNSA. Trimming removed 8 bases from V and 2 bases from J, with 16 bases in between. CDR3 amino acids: CASAFAGGGNQPQHF. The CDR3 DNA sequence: TGTGCCAGCGCATTTGCGGGGGGCGGCAATCAGCCCCAGCATTTT.

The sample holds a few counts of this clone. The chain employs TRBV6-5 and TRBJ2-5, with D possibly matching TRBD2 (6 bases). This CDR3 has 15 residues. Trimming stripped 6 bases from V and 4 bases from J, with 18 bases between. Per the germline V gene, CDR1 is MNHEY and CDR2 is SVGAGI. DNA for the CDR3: TGTGCCAGCAGCTCGGCGGGGAGCCCGGTAGAGACCCAGTACTTC. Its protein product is CASSSAGSPVETQYF.

The CDR3 sequence is CASGLAGNGNEQFF. DNA of the CDR3: TGCGCCAGCGGACTAGCGGGGAACGGCAATGAGCAGTTCTTC. The chain links TRBV5-1 to TRBJ2-1; 12 positions match TRBD2. CDR1 and CDR2 from the germline V gene are SGHRS and YFSETQ. The CDR3 has 14 residues. The V gene end was trimmed by 7 bases and the J gene end by 6 bases; junction bases not matched to a gene: 5.

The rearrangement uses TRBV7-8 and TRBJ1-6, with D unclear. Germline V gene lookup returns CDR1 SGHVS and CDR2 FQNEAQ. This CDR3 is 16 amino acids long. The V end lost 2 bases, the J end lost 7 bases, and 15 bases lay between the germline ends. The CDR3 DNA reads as TGTGCCAGCAGCTTACCCCTCCCAGGAGGGAATTCACCCCTCCACTTT. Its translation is CASSLPLPGGNSPLHF.

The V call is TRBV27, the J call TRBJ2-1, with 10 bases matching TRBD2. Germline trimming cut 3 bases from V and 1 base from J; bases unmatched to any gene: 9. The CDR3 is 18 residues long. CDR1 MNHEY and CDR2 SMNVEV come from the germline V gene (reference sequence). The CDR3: CASSLSGGAMLSYNEQFF. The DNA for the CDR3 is TGTGCCAGCAGTTTGAGCGGGGGGGCAATGTTGTCCTACAATGAGCAGTTCTTC.

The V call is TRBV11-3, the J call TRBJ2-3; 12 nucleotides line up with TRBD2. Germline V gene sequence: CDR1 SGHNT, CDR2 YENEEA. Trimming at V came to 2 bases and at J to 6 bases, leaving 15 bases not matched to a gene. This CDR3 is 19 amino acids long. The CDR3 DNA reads TGTGCCAGCAGCTTATCGTCTAGCGGGGGGGCTCTTAGTAGGGATACGCAGTATTTT. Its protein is CASSLSSSGGALSRDTQYF.

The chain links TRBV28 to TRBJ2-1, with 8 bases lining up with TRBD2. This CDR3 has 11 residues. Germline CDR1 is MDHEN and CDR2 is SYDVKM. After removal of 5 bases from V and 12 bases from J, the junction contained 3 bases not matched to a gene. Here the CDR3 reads CASSPGTRQFF. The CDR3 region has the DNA TGTGCCAGCAGTCCCGGGACTAGGCAGTTCTTC.

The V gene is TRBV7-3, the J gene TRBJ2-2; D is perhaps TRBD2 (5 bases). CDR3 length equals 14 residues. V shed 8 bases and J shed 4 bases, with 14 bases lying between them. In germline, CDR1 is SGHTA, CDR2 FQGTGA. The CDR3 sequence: CASQREPFTGELFF. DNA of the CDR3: TGTGCCAGCCAGAGGGAACCTTTCACCGGGGAGCTGTTTTTT.

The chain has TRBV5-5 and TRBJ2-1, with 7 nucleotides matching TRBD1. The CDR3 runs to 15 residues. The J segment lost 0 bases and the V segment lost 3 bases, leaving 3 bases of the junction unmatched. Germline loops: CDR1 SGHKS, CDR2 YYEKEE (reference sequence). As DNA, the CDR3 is TGTGCCAGCAGCTACGACAGGGACTCCTACAATGAGCAGTTCTTC. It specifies CASSYDRDSYNEQFF. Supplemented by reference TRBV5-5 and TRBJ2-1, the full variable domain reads DAGVTQSPTHLIKTRGQQVTLRCSPISGHKSVSWYQQVLGQGPQFIFQYYEKEERGRGNFPDRFSARQFPNYSSELNVNALLLGDSALYLCASSYDRDSYNEQFFGPGTRLTVL.

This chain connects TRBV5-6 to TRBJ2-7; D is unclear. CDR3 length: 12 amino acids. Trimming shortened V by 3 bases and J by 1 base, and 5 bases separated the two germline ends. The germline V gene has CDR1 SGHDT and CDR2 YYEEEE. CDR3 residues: CASSSVSYEQYF. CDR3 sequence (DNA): TGTGCCAGCAGCTCGGTATCCTACGAGCAGTACTTC.

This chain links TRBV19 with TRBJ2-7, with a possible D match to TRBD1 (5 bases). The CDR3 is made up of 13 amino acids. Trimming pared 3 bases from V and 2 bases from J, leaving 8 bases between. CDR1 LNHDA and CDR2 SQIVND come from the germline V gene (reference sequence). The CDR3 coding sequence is TGTGCCAGTAGTATCACGACAGCCTACGAGCAGTACTTC. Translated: CASSITTAYEQYF.

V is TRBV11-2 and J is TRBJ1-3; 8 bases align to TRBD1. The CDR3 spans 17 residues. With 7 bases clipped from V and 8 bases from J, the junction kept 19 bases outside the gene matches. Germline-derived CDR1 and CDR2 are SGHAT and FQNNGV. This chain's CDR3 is CASTSPPGQGGKYTIYF. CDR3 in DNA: TGTGCCAGCACCAGTCCGCCTGGACAGGGAGGCAAATACACCATATATTTT.

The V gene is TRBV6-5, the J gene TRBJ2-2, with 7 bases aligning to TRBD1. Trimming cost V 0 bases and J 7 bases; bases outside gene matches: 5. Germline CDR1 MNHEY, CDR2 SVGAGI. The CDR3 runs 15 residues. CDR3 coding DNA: TGTGCCAGCAGTTACTCGACAGGGCCCAACGGGGAGCTGTTTTTT. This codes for CASSYSTGPNGELFF.

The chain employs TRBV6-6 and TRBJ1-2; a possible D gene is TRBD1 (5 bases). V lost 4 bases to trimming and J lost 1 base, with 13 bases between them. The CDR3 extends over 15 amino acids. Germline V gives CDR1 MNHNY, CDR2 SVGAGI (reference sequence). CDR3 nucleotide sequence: TGTGCCAGCAGTTCCCCCCGACAGAATAACTATGGCTACACCTTC. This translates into CASSSPRQNNYGYTF.

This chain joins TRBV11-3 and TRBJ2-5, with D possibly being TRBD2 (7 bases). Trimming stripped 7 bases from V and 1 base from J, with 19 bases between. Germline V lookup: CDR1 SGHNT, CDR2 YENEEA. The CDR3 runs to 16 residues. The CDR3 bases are TGTGCCAGCACCACGGGGGGCAGAAGTACCCAAGAGACCCAGTACTTC. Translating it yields CASTTGGRSTQETQYF.

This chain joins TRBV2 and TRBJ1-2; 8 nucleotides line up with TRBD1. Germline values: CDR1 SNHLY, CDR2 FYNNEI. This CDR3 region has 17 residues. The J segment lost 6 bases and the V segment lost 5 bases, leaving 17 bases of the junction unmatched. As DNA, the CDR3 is TGTGCCAGCAGTCACCCGAATCAAGGACAGGGCGCGGATGGCTACACCTTC. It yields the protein CASSHPNQGQGADGYTF.

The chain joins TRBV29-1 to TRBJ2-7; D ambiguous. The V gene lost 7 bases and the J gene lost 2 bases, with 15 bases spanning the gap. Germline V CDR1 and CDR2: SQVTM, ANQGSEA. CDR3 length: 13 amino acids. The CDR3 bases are TGCAGCGCCCGACTGACGAGAACCTACGAGCAGTACTTC. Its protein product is CSARLTRTYEQYF.

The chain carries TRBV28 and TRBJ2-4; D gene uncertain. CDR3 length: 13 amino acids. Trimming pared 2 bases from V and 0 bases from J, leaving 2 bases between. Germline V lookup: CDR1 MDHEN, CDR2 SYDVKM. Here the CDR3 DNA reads TGTGCCAGCAGTTTACTAGCCAAAAACATTCAGTACTTC. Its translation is CASSLLAKNIQYF.

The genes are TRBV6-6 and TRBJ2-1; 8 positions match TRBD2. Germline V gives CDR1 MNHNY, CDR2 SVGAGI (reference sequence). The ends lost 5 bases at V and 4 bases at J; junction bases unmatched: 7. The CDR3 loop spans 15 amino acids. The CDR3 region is CASSPLTSEYNEQFF. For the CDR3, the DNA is TGTGCCAGCAGTCCTCTGACTAGCGAGTACAATGAGCAGTTCTTC.

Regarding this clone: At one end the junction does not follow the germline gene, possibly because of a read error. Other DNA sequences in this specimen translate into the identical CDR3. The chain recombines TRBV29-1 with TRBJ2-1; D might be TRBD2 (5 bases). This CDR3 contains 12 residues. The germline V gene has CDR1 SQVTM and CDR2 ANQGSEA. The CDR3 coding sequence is TGCAGCGTTCGATCCGAGGGCAATGAGCAATTCTTC. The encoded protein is CSVRSEGNEQFF.

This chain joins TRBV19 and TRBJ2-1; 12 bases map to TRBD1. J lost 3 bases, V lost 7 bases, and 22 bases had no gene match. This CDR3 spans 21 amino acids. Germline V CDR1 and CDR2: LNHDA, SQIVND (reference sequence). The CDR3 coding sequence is TGTGCCAGTACCTCAAAAGGATGGGACAGGGGGCTGAGCTTTGACTACAATGAGCAGTTCTTC. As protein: CASTSKGWDRGLSFDYNEQFF. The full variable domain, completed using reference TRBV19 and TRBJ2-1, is DGGITQSPKYLFRKEGQNVTLSCEQNLNHDAMYWYRQDPGQGLRLIYYSQIVNDFQKGDIAEGYSVSREKKESFPLTVTSAQKNPTAFYLCASTSKGWDRGLSFDYNEQFFGPGTRLTVL.